The clone carrying this TCR beta chain turned up a few times. Its antigen is not identified. The V gene's germline CDR1 is LGHNA and CDR2 YSLEER. The CDR3 spans 16 residues. The ends were cut back, 4 bases at V and 0 bases at J, with 13 bases in the middle. Sample-barcoded 5' priming and a J-beta primer mix drove a second PCR of about 6 to 12 cycles. In TCRdb, the 5' RACE reads were re-called with MiXCR into one record per CDR3 protein. The table includes approximately 400,000 distinct CDR3 sequences, approximately 51% detected once. The source of the sample is a study of blood T cells in healthy people across ages. Study findings and constraints: Nothing was known about donor CMV status, and this possibly confounded expanded clonotype changes. A greater number of naive CD4+ cells and higher diversity distinguished long-lived donors from aged donors. Age advanced and TCR beta diversity per million T cells fell, roughly linearly.

Staff drew approximately 9.1 milliliters of peripheral blood from each donor. The chain employs TRBV4-3 and TRBJ2-1; D is perhaps TRBD2 (6 bases). Material for sequencing was blood. This TCR was recovered from a man aged 60 to 75 in good health. The CDR3 DNA is TGCGCCAGCAGCCCAAGTGGGGAGGCCTCCTACAATGAGCAGTTCTTC. Protein sequence: CASSPSGEASYNEQFF.